These 9 T cell receptor beta chains share one sample of origin, sequenced in a study of OX40 agonist ivuxolimab in advanced cancers. Only in-frame clones appear in the TCRdb table, and some are missing; sequencing was by immunoSEQ multiplex PCR. The sample yields roughly 70,000 clones, approximately 88% seen once. Sample: CD4+ or CD8+ T cells sorted from blood, taken in a trial of the OX40 agonist ivuxolimab. Receptor source: an adult with an advanced solid tumor such as melanoma, head and neck, liver or kidney cancer.

This chain uses TRBV6-9 with TRBJ1-1; D not certain. Looked up from germline, CDR1 is MNHGY and CDR2 is SVAAGI. The V end lost 10 bases, the J end lost 5 bases, and 8 bases lay between the germline ends. The CDR3 is 10 amino acids. CDR3 protein: CATVKTEAFF. In DNA form, the CDR3 reads TGTGCCACAGTTAAGACTGAAGCTTTCTTT.

CDR3 residues: CASSLNQFGGNEQFF. The CDR3 DNA follows: TGTGCCAGCAGCCTCAACCAGTTCGGAGGCAATGAGCAGTTCTTC. The chain combines TRBV7-9 with TRBJ2-1, with a weak D call TRBD2 (5 bases). Germline V lookup: CDR1 SEHNR, CDR2 FQNEAQ (reference sequence). V lost 5 bases to trimming and J lost 6 bases, with 17 bases between them. The CDR3 consists of 15 residues.

The V and J genes are TRBV6-6 and TRBJ2-1, with D uncertain. The CDR3 length is 14 residues. V was cut by 5 bases and J by 0 bases, with 8 bases left in between. The V gene's germline CDR1 is MNHNY and CDR2 SVGAGI (reference sequence). The CDR3 sequence is CASSTGSSYNEQFF. As DNA, the CDR3 is TGTGCCAGCAGTACCGGGTCCTCCTACAATGAGCAGTTCTTC.

The chain combines TRBV6-6 with TRBJ2-1, with D possibly matching TRBD2 (6 bases). The V gene lost 6 bases and the J gene lost 4 bases, with 19 bases spanning the gap. CDR1 and CDR2 (germline): MNHNY, SVGAGI (reference sequence). The CDR3 length is 16 residues. Here the CDR3 DNA reads TGTGCCAGCAGAGATGGGAGTGGGAGGAAGTACAATGAGCAGTTCTTC. Residues: CASRDGSGRKYNEQFF.

The table lists this clone with a count of one. The chain combines TRBV4-1 with TRBJ2-2; D remains unclear. Germline CDR1 MGHRA, CDR2 YSYEKL. V was pared by 5 bases and J by 2 bases, with 6 bases between. This CDR3 has 13 amino acids. In DNA form, the CDR3 reads TGCGCCAGCAGCTCTTCCAACACCGGGGAGCTGTTTTTT. This sequence encodes CASSSSNTGELFF.

This clone has only a few counts. V usage is TRBV14 and J usage is TRBJ1-3; TRBD1 might be the D (5 bases). The CDR3 is made up of 15 amino acids. The germline CDR1 and CDR2 sequences are SGHDN and FVKESK. V gave up 6 bases and J gave up 4 bases, with 16 bases separating them. CDR3 nucleotides: TGTGCCAGCAGTTTAAGGGGCGCAATCGGAAACACCATATATTTT. The encoded protein is CASSLRGAIGNTIYF.

This clone came up once. The chain is built from TRBV27 and TRBJ2-1; no definite D call. This CDR3 is built from 12 residues. V was shortened by 4 bases and J by 8 bases, with 9 bases between the two germline ends. The germline V gene encodes CDR1 MNHEY and CDR2 SMNVEV (reference sequence). CDR3 sequence reads: CASSSQAHEQFF. In DNA, the CDR3 is TGTGCCAGCAGTTCGCAGGCGCATGAGCAGTTCTTC.

This clone was counted a single time. The chain carries TRBV6-1 and TRBJ1-5; D uncertain. Looked up from germline, CDR1 is MNHNS and CDR2 is SASEGT. The germline V and J ends were trimmed by 2 bases and 4 bases, with 9 bases remaining between them. CDR3 length: 14 residues. The CDR3, as DNA: TGTGCCAGCAGTGAATGGGCCGGGAATCAGCCCCAGCATTTT. Residues: CASSEWAGNQPQHF.

The CDR3 reads CASSLSAGNGEQYF. As DNA, the CDR3 is TGCGCCAGCAGCCTCTCGGCAGGCAACGGCGAGCAGTACTTC. The V and J genes are TRBV5-1 and TRBJ2-7; D is ambiguous. From germline, CDR1 is SGHRS and CDR2 YFSETQ. Deletions cut 4 bases from V and 6 bases from J, with 17 bases between. This CDR3 has 14 residues.